This T cell receptor (beta chain) was retrieved from a study of CD8+ T cells in alopecia areata. Extracted RNA was reverse transcribed into cDNA, the sequencing template. TCRdb's table, derived via immunoSEQ multiplex PCR, lists solely in-frame clones and lacks some. This sample has approximately 150,000 clones; 50% to 65% occur once, and the top ten carry about 4.4%. Germline values: CDR1 MDHEN, CDR2 SYDVKM. The CDR3 is made up of 13 amino acids. V lost 4 bases, J lost 3 bases, and 2 bases stayed unmatched. PBMCs were stained for CD3, CD4 and CD8, and CD4+ and CD8+ T cells were sorted. Whole-study findings and limits: Relative to mice, TCR sharing across patients was less clear, a difference possibly HLA-related. Affected lesional scalp, above all in alopecia totalis/universalis, was more clonal than normal scalp. Sequencing of scalp samples also captures resident alphabeta T cells of normal skin.

Comments on this clone: As yet, its antigen is unknown.

The chain uses TRBV28 and TRBJ2-5; 7 bases match TRBD1. This TCR derives from a human donor in good health. Material for sequencing was CD4+ T cells sorted from blood. The CDR3 sequence: CASSWDSEETQYF. CDR3 sequence (DNA): TGTGCCAGCAGTTGGGACAGCGAAGAGACCCAGTACTTC.